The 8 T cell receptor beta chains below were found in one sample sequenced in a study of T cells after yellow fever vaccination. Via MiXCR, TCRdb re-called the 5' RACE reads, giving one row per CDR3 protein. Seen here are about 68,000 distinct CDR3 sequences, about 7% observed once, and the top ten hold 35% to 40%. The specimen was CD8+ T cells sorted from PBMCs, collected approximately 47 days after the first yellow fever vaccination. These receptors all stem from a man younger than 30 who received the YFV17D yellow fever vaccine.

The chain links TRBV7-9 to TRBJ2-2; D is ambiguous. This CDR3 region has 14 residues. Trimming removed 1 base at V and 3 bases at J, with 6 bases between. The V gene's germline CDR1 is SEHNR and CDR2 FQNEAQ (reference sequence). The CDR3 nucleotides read TGTGCCAGCAGCTTAGGGGCTGACACCGGGGAGCTGTTTTTT. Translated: CASSLGADTGELFF.

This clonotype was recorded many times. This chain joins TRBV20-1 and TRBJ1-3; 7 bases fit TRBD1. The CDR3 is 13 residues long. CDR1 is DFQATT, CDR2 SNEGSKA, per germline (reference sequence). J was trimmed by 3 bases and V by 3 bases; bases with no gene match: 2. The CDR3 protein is CSARTGLGNTIYF. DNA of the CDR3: TGCAGTGCTAGGACAGGGCTTGGAAACACCATATATTTT.

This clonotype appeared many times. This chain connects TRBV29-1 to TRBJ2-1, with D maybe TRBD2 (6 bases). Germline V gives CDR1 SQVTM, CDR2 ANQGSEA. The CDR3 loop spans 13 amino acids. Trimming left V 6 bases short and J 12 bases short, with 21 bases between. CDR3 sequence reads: CSVPGLPSDGQFF. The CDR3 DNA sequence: TGCAGCGTACCGGGACTGCCATCAGATGGGCAGTTCTTC.

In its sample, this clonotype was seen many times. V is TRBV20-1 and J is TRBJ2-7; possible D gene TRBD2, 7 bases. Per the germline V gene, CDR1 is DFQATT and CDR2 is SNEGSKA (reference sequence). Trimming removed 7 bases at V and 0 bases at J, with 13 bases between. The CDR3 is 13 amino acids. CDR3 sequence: CSEKGGSSYEQYV. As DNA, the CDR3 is TGCAGTGAAAAGGGGGGGAGCTCCTACGAGCAGTACGTC.

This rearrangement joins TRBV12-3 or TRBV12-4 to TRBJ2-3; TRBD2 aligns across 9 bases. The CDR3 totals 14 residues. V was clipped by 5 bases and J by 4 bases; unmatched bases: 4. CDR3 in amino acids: CASSSGGPSDTQYF. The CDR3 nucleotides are TGTGCCAGCAGTAGCGGGGGGCCATCAGATACGCAGTATTTT.

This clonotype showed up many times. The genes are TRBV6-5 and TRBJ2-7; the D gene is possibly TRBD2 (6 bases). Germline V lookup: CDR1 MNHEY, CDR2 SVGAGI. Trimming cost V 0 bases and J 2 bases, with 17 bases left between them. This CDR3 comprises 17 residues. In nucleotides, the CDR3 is TGTGCCAGCAGTTACTCGTCGTCCAGCGGGCGAACCTACGAGCAGTACTTC. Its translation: CASSYSSSSGRTYEQYF.

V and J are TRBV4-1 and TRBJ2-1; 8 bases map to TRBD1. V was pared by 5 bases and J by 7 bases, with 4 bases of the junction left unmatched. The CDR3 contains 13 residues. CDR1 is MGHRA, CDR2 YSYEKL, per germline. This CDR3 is CASSTRQGNEQFF. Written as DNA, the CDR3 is TGCGCCAGCAGCACCAGACAGGGGAATGAGCAGTTCTTC.

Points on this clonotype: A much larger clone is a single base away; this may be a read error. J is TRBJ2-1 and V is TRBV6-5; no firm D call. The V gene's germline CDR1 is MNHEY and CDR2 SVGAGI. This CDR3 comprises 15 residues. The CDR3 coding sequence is TGTGTCAGCAGTTACGTGGCCCGCTCCTACAATGAGCAGTTCTTC. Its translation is CVSSYVARSYNEQFF.